This entry lists 24 T cell receptor beta chains sequenced from one sample in a study of a mutant IDH1 vaccine in newly diagnosed glioma. Documented time point: baseline, week 1 (first vaccination visit). The sample's treatment: pre-vaccination baseline after standard-of-care therapy. TCRdb keeps only in-frame clones here, not all; method: immunoSEQ multiplex PCR. In the table there are just under 95,000 clones, 83% of which are singletons. The material was PBMCs, obtained from a glioma patient treated with radiotherapy, temozolomide or both. The origin of the receptors is a woman aged 50 to 60 with glioma.

The chain is built from TRBV25-1 and TRBJ1-4; TRBD1 is a possible D gene (5 bases). CDR3 length: 15 residues. CDR1 and CDR2 from the germline V gene are MGHDK and SYGVNS. Trimming took off 0 bases at V and 6 bases at J, with 11 bases between the two ends. This CDR3 reads CASSEYRGQDEKLFF. The CDR3 region has the DNA TGTGCCAGCAGTGAATATAGGGGTCAAGATGAAAAACTGTTTTTT.

The genes are TRBV4-2 and TRBJ1-4; D is ambiguous. Trimming pared 4 bases from V and 6 bases from J, leaving 21 bases between. The CDR3 has 17 amino acids. Germline V gene lookup returns CDR1 LGHNA and CDR2 YNFKEQ. CDR3 in DNA: TGTGCCAGCAGCCCCCGCGGACCCAAAGCGTCGTATGAAAAACTGTTTTTT. Its protein is CASSPRGPKASYEKLFF.

V usage is TRBV14 and J usage is TRBJ2-3; D perhaps matches TRBD1 (6 bases). The CDR3 has 13 residues. Germline V lookup: CDR1 SGHDN, CDR2 FVKESK. Trimming took off 5 bases at V and 5 bases at J, with 11 bases between the two ends. The CDR3 DNA reads as TGTGCCAGCAGCGGTACAGGGAAAGATACGCAGTATTTT. It translates to CASSGTGKDTQYF.

The rearrangement uses TRBV27 and TRBJ1-2; no clear D. The CDR3 covers 13 residues. Germline CDR1 MNHEY, CDR2 SMNVEV (reference sequence). V lost 0 bases and J 5 bases, leaving 7 bases between the germline ends. For the CDR3, the DNA is TGTGCCAGCAGTTTATCGAGAATTTATGGCTACACCTTC. Translated: CASSLSRIYGYTF.

This chain links TRBV10-3 with TRBJ2-5; TRBD2 agrees at 11 bases. The CDR3 covers 15 residues. V trimming: 4 bases; J trimming: 5 bases; junction bases outside the gene matches: 6. Germline V gene lookup returns CDR1 ENHRY and CDR2 SYGVKD. The CDR3 DNA reads TGTGCCATCAGTGTTAGCGGGGGGGCCGTTGAGACCCAGTACTTC. Protein: CAISVSGGAVETQYF.

The V call is TRBV5-4, the J call TRBJ1-3; TRBD1 matches 8 bases. The CDR3 runs to 15 residues. In germline, CDR1 is SGHNT, CDR2 YYREEE (reference sequence). Trimming took 3 bases from V and 4 from J; bases not matched to a gene: 6. CDR3 DNA sequence: TGTGCCAGCAGCTCAACTCGGACAGGGGGAAACACCATATATTTT. This sequence encodes CASSSTRTGGNTIYF.

The CDR3 loop is CASSELRGGTGELFF. CDR3 bases: TGTGCCAGCAGTGAACTGAGGGGAGGCACCGGGGAGCTGTTTTTT. The chain recombines TRBV2 with TRBJ2-2; D is perhaps TRBD2 (6 bases). The V end lost 2 bases, the J end lost 4 bases, and 11 bases lay between the germline ends. CDR1 is SNHLY, CDR2 FYNNEI, per germline. This CDR3 has 15 amino acids. Full variable domain (rest looked up from reference TRBV2 and TRBJ2-2): EPEVTQTPSHQVTQMGQEVILRCVPISNHLYFYWYRQILGQKVEFLVSFYNNEISEKSEIFDDQFSVERPDGSNFTLKIRSTKLEDSAMYFCASSELRGGTGELFFGEGSRLTVL.

The V gene is TRBV7-9, the J gene TRBJ2-5; perhaps TRBD1 as D (5 bases). Trimming shortened V by 1 base and J by 7 bases, and 16 bases separated the two germline ends. Germline-derived CDR1 and CDR2 are SEHNR and FQNEAQ (reference sequence). The CDR3 is 15 amino acids. CDR3 protein: CASSLERGGSSTQYF. The CDR3 nucleotides read TGTGCCAGCAGCTTAGAAAGGGGCGGCTCGTCGACCCAGTACTTC.

The J gene is TRBJ1-1, the V gene TRBV6-5, with unresolved D. The CDR3 has 12 amino acids. Germline CDR1 and CDR2: MNHEY and SVGAGI. Trimming took off 9 bases at V and 4 bases at J, with 12 bases between the two ends. CDR3 DNA sequence: TGTGCCAGTAGCACCCCGGGCACTGAAGCTTTCTTT. Translating gives CASSTPGTEAFF.

The table lists this clone with a count of one. Other DNA variants within this sample encode the same CDR3. The chain's CDR3 is CASSLGTLTSYEQYF. As DNA, the CDR3 is TGCGCCAGCAGCTTGGGGACACTGACCTCCTACGAGCAGTACTTC. V gene TRBV5-1 combines with J gene TRBJ2-7; tentative D call: TRBD1 (5 bases). This CDR3 region has 15 residues. Per the germline V gene, CDR1 is SGHRS and CDR2 is YFSETQ. V lost 0 bases to trimming and J lost 0 bases, with 10 bases between them. The full variable domain, rest sourced from reference TRBV5-1 and TRBJ2-7, is KAGVTQTPRYLIKTRGQQVTLSCSPISGHRSVSWYQQTPGQGLQFLFEYFSETQRNKGNFPGRFSGRQFSNSRSEMNVSTLELGDSALYLCASSLGTLTSYEQYFGPGTRLTVT.

In DNA, the CDR3 is TGCGCCAGCAGCCAAGATCGGGGGGAACGGAACGGTCAGCCCCAGCATTTT. The encoded protein is CASSQDRGERNGQPQHF. The genes are TRBV4-3 and TRBJ1-5; D may be TRBD1 (5 bases). The length of the CDR3 is 17 residues. Trimming took off 0 bases at V and 6 bases at J, with 18 bases between the two ends. Germline lookup yields CDR1 LGHNA and CDR2 YSLEER.

The V gene is TRBV5-1, the J gene TRBJ2-7, with 7 bases matching TRBD1. This CDR3 has 16 residues. Per the germline V gene, CDR1 is SGHRS and CDR2 is YFSETQ. The ends lost 3 bases at V and 6 bases at J; junction bases unmatched: 15. Here the CDR3 reads CASSSTTGTATGEQYF. As DNA, the CDR3 is TGCGCCAGCAGCTCCACGACGGGGACAGCGACGGGCGAGCAGTACTTC.

V gene TRBV5-1 combines with J gene TRBJ2-1; TRBD1 matches 7 bases. Germline CDR1 is SGHRS and CDR2 is YFSETQ. CDR3 length: 15 amino acids. After removal of 4 bases from V and 4 bases from J, the junction contained 8 bases not matched to a gene. The CDR3 bases are TGCGCCAGCAGCGGTTGGGACAGTTCTTACAATGAGCAGTTCTTC. Its protein is CASSGWDSSYNEQFF.

This sequence joins TRBV7-2 and TRBJ2-3; D gene uncertain. Germline V gives CDR1 SGHTA, CDR2 FQGNSA. The germline V and J ends were trimmed by 3 bases and 7 bases, with 14 bases remaining between them. This CDR3 spans 14 amino acids. The CDR3 DNA sequence: TGTGCCAGCAGCTTTTCGGACCCCCCGAATACGCAGTATTTT. Protein: CASSFSDPPNTQYF.

The chain combines TRBV10-3 with TRBJ2-5, with a weak D call TRBD1 (5 bases). Deletions cut 4 bases from V and 0 bases from J, with 6 bases between. Germline CDR1 ENHRY, CDR2 SYGVKD. This CDR3 comprises 13 residues. In nucleotides, the CDR3 is TGTGCCATCAGTGCAGGGTACCAAGAGACCCAGTACTTC. Translating it yields CAISAGYQETQYF.

The chain links TRBV14 to TRBJ2-3; TRBD2 matches at 9 bases. In germline, CDR1 is SGHDN, CDR2 FVKESK. With 4 bases clipped from V and 1 base from J, the junction kept 6 bases outside the gene matches. This CDR3 spans 16 amino acids. Here the CDR3 reads CASSLRGGAGTDTQYF. The CDR3 DNA reads as TGTGCCAGCAGCCTACGCGGGGGGGCCGGCACAGATACGCAGTATTTT. Supplemented by reference TRBV14 and TRBJ2-3, the full variable domain reads EAGVTQFPSHSVIEKGQTVTLRCDPISGHDNLYWYRRVMGKEIKFLLHFVKESKQDESGMPNNRFLAERTGGTYSTLKVQPAELEDSGVYFCASSLRGGAGTDTQYFGPGTRLTVL.

This chain joins TRBV7-2 and TRBJ2-3, with D uncertain. The CDR3 is 11 amino acids. Between the trimmed V and J ends, which lost 6 bases and 6 bases, there was a span of 7 bases. Germline V gives CDR1 SGHTA, CDR2 FQGNSA. CDR3 sequence (DNA): TGTGCCAGCAGACTGGGGGATACGCAGTATTTT. It translates to CASRLGDTQYF.

The gene calls are TRBV4-3 and TRBJ1-2; a possible D gene is TRBD1 (5 bases). The CDR3 length is 14 residues. Germline V gene sequence: CDR1 LGHNA, CDR2 YSLEER. Trimming took off 1 base at V and 3 bases at J, with 9 bases between the two ends. The CDR3 DNA reads as TGCGCCAGCAGCCAAGTCGGAGGGGACTATGGCTACACCTTC. Amino acids: CASSQVGGDYGYTF.

CDR3 sequence reads: CALQGNTIYF. The CDR3 DNA sequence: TGTGCCCTTCAAGGAAACACCATATATTTT. The V and J genes are TRBV7-9 and TRBJ1-3, with D unresolved. Germline assignment: CDR1 SEHNR and CDR2 FQNEAQ (reference sequence). This CDR3 is 10 amino acids long. V lost 11 bases and J 4 bases, leaving 6 bases between the germline ends.

The chain uses TRBV7-3 and TRBJ2-1, with TRBD1 matching 8 bases. CDR1 is SGHTA, CDR2 FQGTGA, per germline. The length of the CDR3 is 15 residues. V was pared by 5 bases and J by 0 bases, with 3 bases of the junction left unmatched. CDR3 DNA: TGTGCCAGCAGCCTCGGACAGGGCTCCTACAATGAGCAGTTCTTC. Its protein product is CASSLGQGSYNEQFF.

J is TRBJ1-5 and V is TRBV5-1; possible D gene TRBD1, 5 bases. From germline, CDR1 is SGHRS and CDR2 YFSETQ. Trimming took 5 bases from V and 1 from J, leaving 19 bases between them. The CDR3 is 17 residues long. The CDR3 coding sequence is TGCGCCAGCAGGGCTGGATACGGGGGTGGAAGCAATCAGCCCCAGCATTTT. Translation: CASRAGYGGGSNQPQHF.

This chain uses TRBV10-3 with TRBJ2-5; 15 bases are a match to TRBD2. Germline V gene sequence: CDR1 ENHRY, CDR2 SYGVKD. The CDR3 loop spans 17 amino acids. V lost 4 bases, J lost 1 base, and 4 bases stayed unmatched. The chain's CDR3 is CAISAGLAGGPQETQYF. In nucleotides, the CDR3 is TGTGCCATCAGTGCGGGACTAGCGGGGGGCCCCCAAGAGACCCAGTACTTC.

This clone was detected once. This rearrangement joins TRBV7-2 to TRBJ1-6, with 9 bases matching TRBD1. The CDR3 runs to 17 residues. The V segment lost 1 base and the J segment 3 bases; nucleotides outside the gene matches: 4. Per germline, CDR1 SGHTA and CDR2 FQGNSA. The CDR3 nucleotides read TGTGCCAGCAGCTTAGTGGCGACAGGGGGCTATAATTCACCCCTCCACTTT. Its protein is CASSLVATGGYNSPLHF.

The chain has TRBV4-3 and TRBJ2-7; 7 positions match TRBD2. The V gene end was trimmed by 0 bases and the J gene end by 2 bases; junction bases not matched to a gene: 4. The CDR3 loop spans 15 amino acids. In germline, CDR1 is LGHNA, CDR2 YSLEER. The CDR3 region is CASSQDGTNPYEQYF. The CDR3 DNA reads as TGCGCCAGCAGCCAAGACGGGACTAATCCCTACGAGCAGTACTTC.